The entry below gives a single TCR beta chain sequence along with its context. Its target antigen remains unknown. Germline and junction disagree at one end, which may indicate a read error. TCRbeta CDR3 regions were amplified from genomic DNA using the immunoSEQ Assay, a bias-controlled multiplex PCR. On the authors' methods: The number of nucleated cells in each sample was estimated from the amplification of reference gene primers within the assay. To quantify the absolute abundance of each unique TCRbeta CDR3 rearrangement, sequence reads were collapsed and filtered. For each sample, productive Simpson clonality was calculated by taking the square root of Simpson's diversity index across productive rearrangements. TCRdb took this table from immuneACCESS and kept in-frame rearrangements with V and J called. Such tables lack part of the clones; where checked against another copy, unresolved V genes explain under half of the gap, and the rest is unexplained. V, J and clone size derive from that table, while D and trimming were established from the DNA sequence. The table for this sample lists 65,000 or so clones; about nine tenths of them were counted only once. The ten largest make up about 9.4% of the sample.

The CDR3 has 18 amino acids, counting the end cysteine and phenylalanine. Only the CDR3 portion is preserved as DNA: 54 bases, with reading frame beginning at the first base. According to the germline V gene, CDR1 reads SGHNT and CDR2 reads YENEEA. The source of the sample is a study of blood T cell repertoires in COVID-19 (TCRdb year 2020). Regarding the complete study: Collaborator samples came from the United States, Italy and Spain and covered acute and convalescent phases of COVID-19. The material from the prospective study consisted of cDNA or gDNA derived from T cells, B-cell-depleted T cells, or PBMCs. Where available, HLA class I and class II types were obtained from metadata supplied by the sample provider rather than from assay-based typing. The repertoires were released in a freely available public database meant as a resource for research on the immune response to SARS-CoV-2. Subjects who had been exposed to COVID-19, were actively infected with it, or had recovered from it provided the deeply sampled blood TCRbeta repertoires that made up the dataset. The samples were drawn from the first 160 participants of the ongoing ImmuneRACE study and from under 1,500 subjects provided by 6 global collaborators. Sample metadata almost always included a de-identified subject ID, COVID-19 status, age in years and sex.

Broad study findings and their caveats: How much clinical and demographic metadata was included differed by source and by participant, and the metadata was provided uncurated.

Collaborating institutions collected whole blood in K2EDTA tubes following their own protocols. For TCRbeta analysis, collaborators shipped samples as frozen whole blood, isolated PBMCs, or DNA extracted from either of those sample types. The sequence was obtained from a human donor with acute or convalescent COVID-19. The donor label of this sample is uncertain. This receptor chain uses TRBV11-3 and TRBJ2-1, with 10 bases in between that match TRBD2. Sample: peripheral blood. Read as DNA, the sequence is TGTGCCAGCAGCCTAGACGGGGGACTACTAGCGGGAACCAATGAGCAGTTCTTC. It translates to CASSLDGGLLAGTNEQFF. Full variable domain (CDR3 extended with the reference TRBV11-3 and TRBJ2-1 proteins): EAGVVQSPRYKIIEKKQPVAFWCNPISGHNTLYWYLQNLGQGPELLIRYENEEAVDDSQLPKDRFSAERLKGVDSTLKIQPAELGDSAVYLCASSLDGGLLAGTNEQFFGPGTRLTVL.